This T cell receptor (beta chain) was observed in a study of OX40 agonist ivuxolimab in advanced cancers. This clone has only a few counts. What it recognizes is unknown. The CDR3 is made up of 13 amino acids. V was shortened by 7 bases and J by 3 bases, with 10 bases between the two germline ends. In germline, CDR1 is LNHDA, CDR2 SQIVND (reference sequence). Clones were read by immunoSEQ multiplex PCR, and TCRdb kept only the in-frame ones, dropping some. The data show around 88,000 clones, approximately 90% seen once. General study findings and limits: The study found that CD8+ T cells averaged more expanded clones than CD4+.

This chain uses TRBV19 with TRBJ1-5; tentative D call: TRBD1 (5 bases). The clonotype was recovered from an adult with an advanced solid tumor such as melanoma, head and neck, liver or kidney cancer. The sample was CD4+ or CD8+ T cells sorted from blood, taken in a trial of the OX40 agonist ivuxolimab. The CDR3 DNA follows: TGTGCCAGTATGCGGGGCACCAATCAGCCCCAGCATTTT. It specifies CASMRGTNQPQHF.